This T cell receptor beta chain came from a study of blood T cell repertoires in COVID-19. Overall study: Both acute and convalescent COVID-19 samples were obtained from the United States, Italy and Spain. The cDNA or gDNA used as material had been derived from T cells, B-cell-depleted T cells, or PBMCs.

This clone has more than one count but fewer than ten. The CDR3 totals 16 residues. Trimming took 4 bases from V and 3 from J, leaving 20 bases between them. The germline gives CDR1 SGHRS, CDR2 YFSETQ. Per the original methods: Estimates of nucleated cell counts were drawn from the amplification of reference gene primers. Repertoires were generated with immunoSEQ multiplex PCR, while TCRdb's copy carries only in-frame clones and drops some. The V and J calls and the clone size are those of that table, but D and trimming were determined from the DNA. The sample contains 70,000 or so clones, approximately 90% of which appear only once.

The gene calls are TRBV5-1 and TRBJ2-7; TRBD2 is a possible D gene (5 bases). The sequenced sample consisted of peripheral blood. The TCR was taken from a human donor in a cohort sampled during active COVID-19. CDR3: CASSLDGRTGGYEQYF. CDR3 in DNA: TGCGCCAGCAGCCTGGACGGGCGGACTGGAGGCTACGAGCAGTACTTC.